What follows describes a single TCR beta chain. TCRdb re-derived calls from the RT-PCR reads in MiXCR, one entry per CDR3 protein. The sample has under 170,000 distinct CDR3 sequences, 37% seen once. The germline CDR1 and CDR2 sequences are MNHEY and SVGAGI. V shed 3 bases and J 4 bases; nucleotides not matched to a gene: 4. This CDR3 has 15 residues. The data belong to a study of patients and donors after allogeneic stem cell transplantation. The receptor comes from a human donor who was either an allogeneic HSCT recipient or a stem cell or donor lymphocyte infusion donor (not recorded which). It is not recorded whose cells these are; they may come from a transplant donor. The sequenced sample consisted of blood, either unsorted or a sorted T cell fraction (not recorded which). The J gene is TRBJ2-4, the V gene TRBV6-5; TRBD1 agrees at 9 bases. In DNA form, the CDR3 reads TGTGCCAGCAGTTATACCGGGACAGGGAAAAACATTCAGTACTTC. Its protein product is CASSYTGTGKNIQYF.